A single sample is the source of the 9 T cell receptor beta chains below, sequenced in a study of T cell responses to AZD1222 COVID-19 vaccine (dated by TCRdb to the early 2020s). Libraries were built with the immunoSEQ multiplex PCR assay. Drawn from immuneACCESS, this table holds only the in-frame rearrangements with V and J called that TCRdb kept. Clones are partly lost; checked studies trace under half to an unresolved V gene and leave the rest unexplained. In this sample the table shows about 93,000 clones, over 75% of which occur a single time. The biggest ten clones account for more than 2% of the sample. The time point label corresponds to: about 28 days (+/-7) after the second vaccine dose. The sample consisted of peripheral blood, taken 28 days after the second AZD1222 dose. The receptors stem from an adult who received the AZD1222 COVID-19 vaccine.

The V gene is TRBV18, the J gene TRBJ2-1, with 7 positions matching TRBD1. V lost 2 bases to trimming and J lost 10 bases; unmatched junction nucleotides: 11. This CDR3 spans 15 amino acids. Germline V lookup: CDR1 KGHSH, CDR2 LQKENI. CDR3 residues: CASSPGQVDSGEQFF. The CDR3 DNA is TGTGCCAGCTCACCAGGACAGGTGGATTCAGGCGAGCAGTTCTTC.

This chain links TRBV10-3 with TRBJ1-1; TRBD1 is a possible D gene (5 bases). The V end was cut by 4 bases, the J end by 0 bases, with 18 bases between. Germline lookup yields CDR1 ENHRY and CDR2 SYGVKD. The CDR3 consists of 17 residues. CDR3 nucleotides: TGTGCCATCAGTGGATTTCATCGACGGGGGATGAACACTGAAGCTTTCTTT. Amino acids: CAISGFHRRGMNTEAFF.

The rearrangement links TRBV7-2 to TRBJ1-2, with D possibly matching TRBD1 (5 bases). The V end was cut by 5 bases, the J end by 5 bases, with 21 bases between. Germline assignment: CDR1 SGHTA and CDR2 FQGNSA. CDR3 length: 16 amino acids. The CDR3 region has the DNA TGTGCCAGCAGCCTAACGAGGGGAACAAACGCGTATGGCTACACCTTC. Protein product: CASSLTRGTNAYGYTF. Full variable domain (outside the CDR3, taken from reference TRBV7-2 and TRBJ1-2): GAGVSQSPSNKVTEKGKDVELRCDPISGHTALYWYRQSLGQGLEFLIYFQGNSAPDKSGLPSDRFSAERTGGSVSTLTIQRTQQEDSAVYLCASSLTRGTNAYGYTFGSGTRLTVV.

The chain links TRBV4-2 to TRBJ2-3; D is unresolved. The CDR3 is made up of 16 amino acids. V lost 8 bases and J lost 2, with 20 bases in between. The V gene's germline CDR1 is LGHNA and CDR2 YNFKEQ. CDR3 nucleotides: TGTGCCAGCCGCCCCCAACTAATAGTTAACACAGATACGCAGTATTTT. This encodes CASRPQLIVNTDTQYF.

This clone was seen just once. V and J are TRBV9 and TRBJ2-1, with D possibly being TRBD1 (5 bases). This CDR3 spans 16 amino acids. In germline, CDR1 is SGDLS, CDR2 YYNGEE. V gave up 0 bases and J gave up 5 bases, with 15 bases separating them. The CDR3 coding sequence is TGTGCCAGCAGCGTAGACCCAGGGCCGTATAACAATGAGCAGTTCTTC. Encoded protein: CASSVDPGPYNNEQFF.

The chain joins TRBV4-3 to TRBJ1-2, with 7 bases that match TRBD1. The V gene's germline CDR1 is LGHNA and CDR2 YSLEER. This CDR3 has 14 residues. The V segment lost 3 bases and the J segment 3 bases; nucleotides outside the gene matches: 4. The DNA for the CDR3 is TGCGCCAGCAGCCAGGTAGACAGGGACTATGGCTACACCTTC. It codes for CASSQVDRDYGYTF.

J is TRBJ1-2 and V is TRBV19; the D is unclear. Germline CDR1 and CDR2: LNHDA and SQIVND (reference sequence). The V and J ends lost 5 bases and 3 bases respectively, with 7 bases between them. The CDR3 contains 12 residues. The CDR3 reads CASSSSHYGYTF. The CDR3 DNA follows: TGTGCCAGTAGTTCGTCCCACTATGGCTACACCTTC.

CDR3 nucleotides: TGTGCCAGCAGCTCCGGGACAGGGTCCACAGATACGCAGTATTTT. Its translation is CASSSGTGSTDTQYF. The chain uses TRBV2 and TRBJ2-3; TRBD1 aligns across 9 bases. The CDR3 runs 15 residues. The germline gives CDR1 SNHLY, CDR2 FYNNEI. J lost 2 bases, V lost 6 bases, and 6 bases had no gene match.

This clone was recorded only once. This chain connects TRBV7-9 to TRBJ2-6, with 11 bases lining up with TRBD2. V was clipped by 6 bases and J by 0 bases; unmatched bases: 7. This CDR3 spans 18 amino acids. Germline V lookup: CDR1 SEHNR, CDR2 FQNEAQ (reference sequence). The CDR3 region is CASRPIAGGGSGANVLTF. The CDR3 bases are TGTGCCAGCAGACCGATAGCGGGAGGGGGCTCTGGGGCCAACGTCCTGACTTTC. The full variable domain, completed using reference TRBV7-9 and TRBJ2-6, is DTGVSQNPRHKITKRGQNVTFRCDPISEHNRLYWYRQTLGQGPEFLTYFQNEAQLEKSRLLSDRFSAERPKGSFSTLEIQRTEQGDSAMYLCASRPIAGGGSGANVLTFGAGSRLTVL.